This T cell receptor (beta chain) was obtained from a study of T cell repertoires in cytomegalovirus infection. General study results and limits: Within the response measured ex vivo, HLA-C-restricted CMV-specific TCR beta clonotypes were dominant.

TCRdb re-analysed the reads in MiXCR, keeping a single row per CDR3 protein. The profile covers approximately 1,000,000 distinct CDR3 sequences, with roughly 30% appearing a single time and around 15% taken by the ten largest. This clonotype has just a few counts. The antigen is unknown. The CDR3 is 18 amino acids. V lost 10 bases to trimming and J lost 0 bases; unmatched junction nucleotides: 18. The V gene's germline CDR1 is SEHNR and CDR2 FQNEAQ (reference sequence). The TCR was taken from a human donor in good health (CMV status not recorded). Some clones in this sample may be carry-over from other donors' samples. Sequencing used cultured CD8+ T cells from PBMCs, obtained from culture after CMV antigen stimulation. This chain links TRBV7-9 with TRBJ2-1; 7 bases map to TRBD2. The DNA of the CDR3 is TGTGCCACCCTTAGCGGGCCACCCTTAGGTGGCTCCTACAATGAGCAGTTCTTC. Translating it yields CATLSGPPLGGSYNEQFF. The complete variable domain, with remaining parts taken from reference TRBV7-9 and TRBJ2-1, reads DTGVSQNPRHKITKRGQNVTFRCDPISEHNRLYWYRQTLGQGPEFLTYFQNEAQLEKSRLLSDRFSAERPKGSFSTLEIQRTEQGDSAMYLCATLSGPPLGGSYNEQFFGPGTRLTVL.